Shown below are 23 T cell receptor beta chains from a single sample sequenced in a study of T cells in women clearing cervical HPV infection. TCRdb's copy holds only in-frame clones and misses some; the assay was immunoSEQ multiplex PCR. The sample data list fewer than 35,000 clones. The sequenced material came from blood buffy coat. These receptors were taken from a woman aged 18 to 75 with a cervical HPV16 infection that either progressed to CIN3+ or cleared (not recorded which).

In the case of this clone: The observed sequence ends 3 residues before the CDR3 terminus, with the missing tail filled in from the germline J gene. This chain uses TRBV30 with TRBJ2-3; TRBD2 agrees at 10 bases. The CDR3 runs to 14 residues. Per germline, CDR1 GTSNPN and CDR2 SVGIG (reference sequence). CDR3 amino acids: CAWRLAGTQETQYF. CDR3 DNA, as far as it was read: TGTGCCTGGAGACTAGCGGGGACCCAAGAGACG.

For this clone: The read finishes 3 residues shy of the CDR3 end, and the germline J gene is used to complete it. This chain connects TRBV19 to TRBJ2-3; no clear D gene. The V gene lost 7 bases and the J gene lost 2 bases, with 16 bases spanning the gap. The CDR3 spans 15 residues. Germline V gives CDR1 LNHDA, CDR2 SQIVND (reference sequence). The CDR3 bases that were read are TGTGCCAGTACCCCATCCCAGGCGAACACAGATACG. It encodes CASTPSQANTDT. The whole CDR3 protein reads CASTPSQANTDTQYF.

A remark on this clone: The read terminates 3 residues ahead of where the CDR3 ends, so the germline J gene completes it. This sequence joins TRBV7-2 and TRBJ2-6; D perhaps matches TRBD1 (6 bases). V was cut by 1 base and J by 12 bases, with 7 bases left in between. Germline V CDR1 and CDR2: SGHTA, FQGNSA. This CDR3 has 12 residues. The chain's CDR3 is CASSLGQVVLTF. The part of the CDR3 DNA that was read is TGTGCCAGCAGCTTAGGACAGGTCGTC. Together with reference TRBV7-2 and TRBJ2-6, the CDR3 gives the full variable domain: GAGVSQSPSNKVTEKGKDVELRCDPISGHTALYWYRQSLGQGLEFLIYFQGNSAPDKSGLPSDRFSAERTGGSVSTLTIQRTQQEDSAVYLCASSLGQVVLTFGAGSRLTVL.

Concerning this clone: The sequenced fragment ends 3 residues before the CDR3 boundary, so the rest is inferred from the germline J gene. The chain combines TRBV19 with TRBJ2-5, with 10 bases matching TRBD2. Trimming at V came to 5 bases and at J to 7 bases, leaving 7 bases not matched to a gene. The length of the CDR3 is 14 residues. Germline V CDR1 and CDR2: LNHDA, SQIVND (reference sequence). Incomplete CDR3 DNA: TGTGCCAGTAGTCTCGGGACTAGCGAGGGGACC. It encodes CASSLGTSEGT. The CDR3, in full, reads CASSLGTSEGTQYF. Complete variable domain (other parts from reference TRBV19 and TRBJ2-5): DGGITQSPKYLFRKEGQNVTLSCEQNLNHDAMYWYRQDPGQGLRLIYYSQIVNDFQKGDIAEGYSVSREKKESFPLTVTSAQKNPTAFYLCASSLGTSEGTQYFGPGTRLLVL.

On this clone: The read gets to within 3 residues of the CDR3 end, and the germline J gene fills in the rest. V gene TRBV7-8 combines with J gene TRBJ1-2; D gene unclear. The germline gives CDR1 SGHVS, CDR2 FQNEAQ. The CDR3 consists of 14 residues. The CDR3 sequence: CASSLSGIKNIYTF. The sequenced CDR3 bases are TGTGCCAGCAGCTTAAGCGGGATAAAAAACATC.

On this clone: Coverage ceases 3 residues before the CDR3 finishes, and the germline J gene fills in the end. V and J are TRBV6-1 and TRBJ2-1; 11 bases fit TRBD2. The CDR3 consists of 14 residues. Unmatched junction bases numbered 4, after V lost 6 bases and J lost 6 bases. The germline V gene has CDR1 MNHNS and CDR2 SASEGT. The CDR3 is CASSELAGVNEQFF. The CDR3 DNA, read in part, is TGTGCCAGCAGCGAACTAGCGGGAGTCAATGAG.

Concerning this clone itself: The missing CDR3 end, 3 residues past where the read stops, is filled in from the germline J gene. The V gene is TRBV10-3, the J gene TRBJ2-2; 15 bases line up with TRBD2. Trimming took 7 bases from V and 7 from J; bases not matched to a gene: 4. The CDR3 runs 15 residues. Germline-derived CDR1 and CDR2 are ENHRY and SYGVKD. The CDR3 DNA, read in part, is TGTGCCATCACGTCGGGACTAGCGGGGGGCGGGGAG. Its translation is CAITSGLAGGGE. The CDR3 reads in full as CAITSGLAGGGELFF.

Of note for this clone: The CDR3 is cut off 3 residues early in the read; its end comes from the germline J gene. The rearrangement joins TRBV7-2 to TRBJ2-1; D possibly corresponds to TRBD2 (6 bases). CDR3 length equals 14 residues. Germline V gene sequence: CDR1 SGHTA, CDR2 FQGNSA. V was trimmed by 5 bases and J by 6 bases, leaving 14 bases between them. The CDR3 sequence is CASSPLLGGNEQFF. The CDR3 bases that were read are TGTGCCAGCAGCCCGTTGTTGGGGGGCAATGAG.

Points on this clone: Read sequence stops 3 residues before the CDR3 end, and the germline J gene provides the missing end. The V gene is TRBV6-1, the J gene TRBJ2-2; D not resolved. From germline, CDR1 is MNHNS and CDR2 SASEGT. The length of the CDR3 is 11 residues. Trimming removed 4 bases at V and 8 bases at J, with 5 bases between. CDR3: CASSVSGELFF. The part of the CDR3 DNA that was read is TGTGCCAGCAGTGTTTCGGGGGAG.

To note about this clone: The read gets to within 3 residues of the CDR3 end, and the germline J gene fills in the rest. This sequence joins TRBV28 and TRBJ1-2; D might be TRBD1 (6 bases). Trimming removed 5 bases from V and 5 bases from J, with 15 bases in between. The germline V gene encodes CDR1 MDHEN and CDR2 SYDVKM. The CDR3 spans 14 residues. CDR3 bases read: TGTGCCAGCAGTCCGGGAGGGGGGGGTTATGGC. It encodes CASSPGGGGYG. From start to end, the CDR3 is CASSPGGGGYGYTF.

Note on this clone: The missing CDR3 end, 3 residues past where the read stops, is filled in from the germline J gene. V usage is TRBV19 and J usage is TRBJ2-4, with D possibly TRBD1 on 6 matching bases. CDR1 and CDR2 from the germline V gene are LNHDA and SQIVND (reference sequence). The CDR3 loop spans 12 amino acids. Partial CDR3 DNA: TGTGCCAGTAGTATAACAGGGTATGGT. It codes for CASSITGYG. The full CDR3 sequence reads CASSITGYGQYF.

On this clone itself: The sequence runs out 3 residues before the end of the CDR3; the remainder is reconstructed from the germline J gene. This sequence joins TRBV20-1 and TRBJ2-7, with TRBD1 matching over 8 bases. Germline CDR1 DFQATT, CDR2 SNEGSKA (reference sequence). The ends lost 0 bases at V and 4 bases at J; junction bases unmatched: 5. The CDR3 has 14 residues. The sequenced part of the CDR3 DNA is TGCAGTGCTAGAGACGGGACAGGTGGATACGAG. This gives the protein CSARDGTGGYE. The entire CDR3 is CSARDGTGGYEQYF.

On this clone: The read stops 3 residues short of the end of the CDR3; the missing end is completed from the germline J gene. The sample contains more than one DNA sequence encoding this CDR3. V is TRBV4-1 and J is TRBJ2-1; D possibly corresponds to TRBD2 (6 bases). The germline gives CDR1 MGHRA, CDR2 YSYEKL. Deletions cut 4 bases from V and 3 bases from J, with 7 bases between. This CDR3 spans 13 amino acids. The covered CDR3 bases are TGCGCCAGCAGCCGGGACTTCTACAATGAG. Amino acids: CASSRDFYNE. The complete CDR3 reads CASSRDFYNEQFF.

The chain's CDR3 is CASSPLPTDSNQPQHF. Partial CDR3 DNA: TGTGCCAGTAGTCCTTTACCGACAGATAGCAATCAGCCC. V usage is TRBV19 and J usage is TRBJ1-5, with a possible D match to TRBD1 (5 bases). The read finishes 3 residues shy of the CDR3 end, and the germline J gene is used to complete it. V was pared by 5 bases and J by 0 bases, with 14 bases between. From germline, CDR1 is LNHDA and CDR2 SQIVND (reference sequence). CDR3 length: 16 residues.

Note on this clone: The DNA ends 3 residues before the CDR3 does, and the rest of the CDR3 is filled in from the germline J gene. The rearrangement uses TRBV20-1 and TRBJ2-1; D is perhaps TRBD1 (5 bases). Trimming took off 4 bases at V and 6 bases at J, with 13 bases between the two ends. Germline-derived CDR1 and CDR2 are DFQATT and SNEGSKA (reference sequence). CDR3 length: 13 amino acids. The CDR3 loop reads CSANLGHFNEQFF. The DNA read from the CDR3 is TGCAGTGCTAATCTCGGACATTTCAATGAG.

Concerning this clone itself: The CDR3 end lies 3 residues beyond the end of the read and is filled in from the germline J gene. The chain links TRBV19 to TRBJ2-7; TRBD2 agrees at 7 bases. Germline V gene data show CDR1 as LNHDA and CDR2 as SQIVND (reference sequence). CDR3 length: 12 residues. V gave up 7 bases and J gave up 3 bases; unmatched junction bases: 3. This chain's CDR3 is CASNAGDYEQYF. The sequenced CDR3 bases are TGTGCCAGTAACGCGGGGGACTACGAG.

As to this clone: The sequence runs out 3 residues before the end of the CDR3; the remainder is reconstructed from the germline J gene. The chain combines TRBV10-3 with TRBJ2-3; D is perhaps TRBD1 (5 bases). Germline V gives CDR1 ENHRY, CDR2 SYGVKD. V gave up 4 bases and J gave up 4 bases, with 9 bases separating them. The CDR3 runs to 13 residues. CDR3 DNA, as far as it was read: TGTGCCATCAGTGGGCAGGGCTCAGATACG. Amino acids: CAISGQGSDT. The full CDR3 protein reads CAISGQGSDTQYF.

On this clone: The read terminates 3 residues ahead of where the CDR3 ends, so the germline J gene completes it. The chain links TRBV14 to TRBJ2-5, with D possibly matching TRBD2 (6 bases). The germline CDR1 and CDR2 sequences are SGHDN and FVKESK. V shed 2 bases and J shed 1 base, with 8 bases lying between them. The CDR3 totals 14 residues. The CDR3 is CASSQSGVQETQYF. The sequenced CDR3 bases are TGTGCCAGCAGCCAATCGGGGGTCCAAGAGACC.

The sequenced part of the CDR3 DNA is TGTGCCAGCAGCGCCGACAGGGGGACC. Protein sequence: CASSADRGT. The whole CDR3 protein is CASSADRGTQYF. The chain is built from TRBV7-3 and TRBJ2-5; 8 bases align to TRBD1. The read halts 3 residues ahead of the CDR3 end, with the missing end drawn from the germline J gene. CDR1 is SGHTA and CDR2 is FQGTGA in the germline V gene. J gave up 7 bases and V 5 bases, and 3 bases lay outside the gene matches. The CDR3 runs 12 residues.

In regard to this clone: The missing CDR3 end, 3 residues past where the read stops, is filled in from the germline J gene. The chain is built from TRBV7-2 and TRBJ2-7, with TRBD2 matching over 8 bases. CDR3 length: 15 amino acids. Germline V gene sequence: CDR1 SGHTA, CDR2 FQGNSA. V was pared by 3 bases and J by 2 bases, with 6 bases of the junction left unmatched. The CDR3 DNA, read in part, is TGTGCCAGCAGCTTTGGGACTAGTTTTCCCTACGAG. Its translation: CASSFGTSFPYE. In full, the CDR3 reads CASSFGTSFPYEQYF.

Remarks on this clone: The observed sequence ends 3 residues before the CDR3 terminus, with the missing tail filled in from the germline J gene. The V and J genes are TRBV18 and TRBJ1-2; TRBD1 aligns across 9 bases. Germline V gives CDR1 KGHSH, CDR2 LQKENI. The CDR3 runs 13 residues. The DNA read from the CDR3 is TGTGCCAGCTCACCCGGGACAGGGAATGAC. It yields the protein CASSPGTGND. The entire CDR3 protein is CASSPGTGNDYTF. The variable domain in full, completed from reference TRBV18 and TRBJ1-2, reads NAGVMQNPRHLVRRRGQEARLRCSPMKGHSHVYWYRQLPEEGLKFMVYLQKENIIDESGMPKERFSAEFPKEGPSILRIQQVVRGDSAAYFCASSPGTGNDYTFGSGTRLTVV.

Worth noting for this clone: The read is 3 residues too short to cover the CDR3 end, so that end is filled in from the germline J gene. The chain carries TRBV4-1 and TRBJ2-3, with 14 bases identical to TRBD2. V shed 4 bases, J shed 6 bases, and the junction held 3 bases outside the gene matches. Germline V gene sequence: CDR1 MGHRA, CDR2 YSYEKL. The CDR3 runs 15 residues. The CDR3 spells CASSRGLAGADTQYF. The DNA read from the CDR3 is TGCGCCAGCAGCCGGGGACTAGCGGGAGCGGATACG.

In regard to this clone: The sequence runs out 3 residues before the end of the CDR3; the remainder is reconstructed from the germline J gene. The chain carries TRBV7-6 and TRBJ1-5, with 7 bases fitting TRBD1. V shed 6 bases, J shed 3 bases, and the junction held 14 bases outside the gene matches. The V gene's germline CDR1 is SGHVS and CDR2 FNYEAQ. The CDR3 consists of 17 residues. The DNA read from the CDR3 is TGTGCCAGCAGTCTCCTTCTACAGGGGAAAAACAATCAGCCC. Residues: CASSLLLQGKNNQP. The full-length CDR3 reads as CASSLLLQGKNNQPQHF. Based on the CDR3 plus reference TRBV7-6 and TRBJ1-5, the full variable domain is GAGVSQSPRYKVTKRGQDVALRCDPISGHVSLYWYRQALGQGPEFLTYFNYEAQQDKSGLPNDRFSAERPEGSISTLTIQRTEQRDSAMYRCASSLLLQGKNNQPQHFGDGTRLSIL.